The next 10 T cell receptor beta chains were all read from a single sample in a study of T cells after yellow fever vaccination. TCRdb re-called the 5' RACE reads with MiXCR, one entry per CDR3 protein. The profile shows some 500,000 distinct CDR3 sequences, about 13% of them singletons. The sample was PBMCs, taken on the day of the yellow fever booster vaccination. These receptors were obtained from a man aged 30-40 years who received the YFV17D yellow fever vaccine.

This CDR3 is CASSLSRTAARYGYTF. The CDR3 coding sequence is TGTGCCAGCAGCCTGTCCAGGACAGCGGCTCGCTATGGCTACACCTTC. This sequence joins TRBV3-1 and TRBJ1-2; weak D call: TRBD1 (6 bases). Germline V gene data show CDR1 as LGHDT and CDR2 as YNNKEL (reference sequence). The length of the CDR3 is 16 residues. The V end was cut by 4 bases, the J end by 4 bases, with 19 bases between. Variable domain in full (rest from reference TRBV3-1 and TRBJ1-2): DTAVSQTPKYLVTQMGNDKSIKCEQNLGHDTMYWYKQDSKKFLKIMFSYNNKELIINETVPNRFSPKSPDKAHLNLHINSLELGDSAVYFCASSLSRTAARYGYTFGSGTRLTVV.

This clonotype has a handful of counts. The CDR3 coding sequence is TGTGCCAGCATGCTACAGGGGGCAAATGAGCAGTTCTTC. Translation: CASMLQGANEQFF. V usage is TRBV7-2 and J usage is TRBJ2-1, with 9 bases lining up with TRBD1. CDR1 SGHTA and CDR2 FQGNSA come from the germline V gene. Trimming took 7 bases from V and 7 from J; bases not matched to a gene: 5. This CDR3 spans 13 amino acids.

The rearrangement links TRBV21-1 to TRBJ2-1; TRBD2, the table's D call, lacks a check against the DNA. TRBV21-1 is a pseudogene locus. This CDR3 has 13 amino acids. The CDR3 loop is CASTLRSYNEQFF. CDR3 nucleotides: TGTGCCAGCACCCTCAGGAGCTACAATGAGCAGTTCTTC.

The sample holds a few counts of this clonotype. The chain employs TRBV7-2 and TRBJ2-2; no clear D. From germline, CDR1 is SGHTA and CDR2 FQGNSA. The V and J ends lost 1 base and 6 bases respectively, with 9 bases between them. There are 14 residues in the CDR3. The CDR3 is CASSLGASAGELFF. The CDR3 DNA sequence: TGTGCCAGCAGCTTAGGCGCGTCCGCCGGGGAGCTGTTTTTT.

This clonotype was seen more than once but under ten times. V usage is TRBV4-3 and J usage is TRBJ2-7; no clear D. V was cut by 0 bases and J by 4 bases, with 10 bases left in between. The CDR3 loop spans 14 amino acids. The germline gives CDR1 LGHNA, CDR2 YSLEER. In nucleotides, the CDR3 is TGCGCCAGCAGCCAAGATGTGGGGTCTTACGAGCAGTACTTC. It codes for CASSQDVGSYEQYF.

V and J are TRBV27 and TRBJ1-2; weak D call: TRBD1 (5 bases). The CDR3 is 12 amino acids. V lost 3 bases, J lost 7 bases, and 9 bases lay in between. The germline CDR1 and CDR2 sequences are MNHEY and SMNVEV (reference sequence). The CDR3 DNA is TGTGCCAGCAGTTTCGGGGGGGTTGGCTACACCTTC. Encoded protein: CASSFGGVGYTF.

There are many counts of this clonotype. V gene TRBV7-3 combines with J gene TRBJ1-2, with a possible D match to TRBD1 (5 bases). Germline lookup yields CDR1 SGHTA and CDR2 FQGTGA. The CDR3 length is 13 residues. Trimming removed 4 bases at V and 5 bases at J, with 11 bases between. The CDR3 loop is CASSSGTEYGYTF. CDR3 nucleotides: TGTGCCAGCAGCTCCGGGACGGAGTATGGCTACACCTTC.

CDR3 sequence: CSARDRGLLGETQYF. CDR3 in DNA: TGCAGTGCTAGGGACAGGGGGCTCCTTGGGGAGACCCAGTACTTC. The chain recombines TRBV20-1 with TRBJ2-5; 11 bases line up with TRBD1. Unmatched junction bases numbered 8, after V lost 3 bases and J lost 5 bases. This CDR3 spans 15 amino acids. Germline lookup yields CDR1 DFQATT and CDR2 SNEGSKA (reference sequence).

This clonotype was counted a few times. The CDR3 DNA sequence: TGCAGTGCTTGGGGGACAGGGACTAATGAAAAACTGTTTTTT. The encoded protein is CSAWGTGTNEKLFF. The J gene is TRBJ1-4, the V gene TRBV20-1, with 9 bases identical to TRBD1. CDR3 length: 14 residues. Per germline, CDR1 DFQATT and CDR2 SNEGSKA (reference sequence). V was pared by 5 bases and J by 2 bases, with 3 bases of the junction left unmatched.

This clonotype showed up many times. This chain connects TRBV5-1 to TRBJ2-5; D is unresolved. V was clipped by 0 bases and J by 5 bases, with 5 bases between them. In germline, CDR1 is SGHRS, CDR2 YFSETQ. This CDR3 spans 12 amino acids. CDR3 DNA: TGCGCCAGCAGCTTGGAGTCGGAGACCCAGTACTTC. It yields the protein CASSLESETQYF.